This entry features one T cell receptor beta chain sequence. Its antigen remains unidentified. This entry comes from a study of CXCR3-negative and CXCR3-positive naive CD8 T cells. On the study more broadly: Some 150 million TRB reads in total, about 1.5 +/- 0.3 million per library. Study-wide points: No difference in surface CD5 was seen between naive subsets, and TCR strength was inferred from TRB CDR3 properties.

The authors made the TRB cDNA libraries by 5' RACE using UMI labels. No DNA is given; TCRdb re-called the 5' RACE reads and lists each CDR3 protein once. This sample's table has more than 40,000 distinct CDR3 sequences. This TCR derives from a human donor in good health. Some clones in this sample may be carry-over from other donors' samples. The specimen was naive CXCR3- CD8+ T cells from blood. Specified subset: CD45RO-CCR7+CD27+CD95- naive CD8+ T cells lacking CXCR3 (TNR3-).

The CDR3 is CASSQGPQAGTEAFF. The gene calls are TRBV4-2 and TRBJ1-1. CDR3 size: 15 residues. Germline V gene sequence: CDR1 LGHNA, CDR2 YNFKEQ.